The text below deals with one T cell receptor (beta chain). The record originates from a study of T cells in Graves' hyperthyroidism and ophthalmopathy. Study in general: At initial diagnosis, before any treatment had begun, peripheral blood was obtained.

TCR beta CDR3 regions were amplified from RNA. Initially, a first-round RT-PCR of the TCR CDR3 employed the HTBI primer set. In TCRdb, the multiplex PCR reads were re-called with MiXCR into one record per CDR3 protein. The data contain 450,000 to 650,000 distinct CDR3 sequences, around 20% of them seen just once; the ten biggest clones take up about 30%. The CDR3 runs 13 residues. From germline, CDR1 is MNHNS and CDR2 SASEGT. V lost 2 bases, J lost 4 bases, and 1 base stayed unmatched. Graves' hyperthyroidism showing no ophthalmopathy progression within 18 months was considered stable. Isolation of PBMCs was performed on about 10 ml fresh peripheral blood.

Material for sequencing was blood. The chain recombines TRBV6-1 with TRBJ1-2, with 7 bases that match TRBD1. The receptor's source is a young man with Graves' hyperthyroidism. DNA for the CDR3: TGTGCCAGCAGTGAAAACAGGGGCTATGGCTACACCTTC. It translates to CASSENRGYGYTF.